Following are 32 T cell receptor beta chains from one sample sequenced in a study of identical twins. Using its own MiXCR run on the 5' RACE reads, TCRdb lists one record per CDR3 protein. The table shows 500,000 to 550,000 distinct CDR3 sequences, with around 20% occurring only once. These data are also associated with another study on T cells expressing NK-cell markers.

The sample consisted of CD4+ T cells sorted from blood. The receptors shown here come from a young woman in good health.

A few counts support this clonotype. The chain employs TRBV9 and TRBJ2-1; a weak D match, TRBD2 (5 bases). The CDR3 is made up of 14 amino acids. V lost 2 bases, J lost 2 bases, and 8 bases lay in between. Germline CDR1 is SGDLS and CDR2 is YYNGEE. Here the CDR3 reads CASSVGATYNEQFF. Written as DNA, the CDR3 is TGTGCCAGCAGCGTGGGAGCTACCTACAATGAGCAGTTCTTC.

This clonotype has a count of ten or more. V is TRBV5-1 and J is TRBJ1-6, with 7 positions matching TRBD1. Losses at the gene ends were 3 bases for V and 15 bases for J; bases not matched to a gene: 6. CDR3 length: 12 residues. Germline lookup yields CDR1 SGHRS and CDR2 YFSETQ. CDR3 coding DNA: TGCGCCAGCAGCTCGCCAGGGGGACTCCTCCACTTT. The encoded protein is CASSSPGGLLHF.

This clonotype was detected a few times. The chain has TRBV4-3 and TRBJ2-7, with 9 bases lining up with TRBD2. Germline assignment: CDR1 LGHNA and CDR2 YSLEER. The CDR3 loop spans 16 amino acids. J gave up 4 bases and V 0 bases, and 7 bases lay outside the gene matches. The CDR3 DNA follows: TGCGCCAGCAGCCAAGATGTGGCTAGCGGGATTTACGAGCAGTACTTC. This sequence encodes CASSQDVASGIYEQYF.

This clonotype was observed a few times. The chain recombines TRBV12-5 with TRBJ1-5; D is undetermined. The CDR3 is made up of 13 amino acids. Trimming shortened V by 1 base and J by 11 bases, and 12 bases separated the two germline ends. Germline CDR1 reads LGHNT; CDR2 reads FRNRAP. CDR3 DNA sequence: TGTGCTAGTGGTTTGGAGGGTGCTTCGGCCCAGCATTTT. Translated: CASGLEGASAQHF. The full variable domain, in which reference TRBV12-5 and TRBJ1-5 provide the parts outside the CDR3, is DARVTQTPRHKVTEMGQEVTMRCQPILGHNTVFWYRQTMMQGLELLAYFRNRAPLDDSGMPKDRFSAEMPDATLATLKIQPSEPRDSAVYFCASGLEGASAQHFGDGTRLSIL.

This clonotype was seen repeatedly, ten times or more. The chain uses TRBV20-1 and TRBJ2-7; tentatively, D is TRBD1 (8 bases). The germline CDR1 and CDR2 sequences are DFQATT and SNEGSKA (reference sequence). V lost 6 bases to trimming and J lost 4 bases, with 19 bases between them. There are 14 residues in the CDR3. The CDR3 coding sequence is TGCAGTGCACAAGGACAGGGACTAAGTTACGAGCAGTACTTC. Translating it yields CSAQGQGLSYEQYF.

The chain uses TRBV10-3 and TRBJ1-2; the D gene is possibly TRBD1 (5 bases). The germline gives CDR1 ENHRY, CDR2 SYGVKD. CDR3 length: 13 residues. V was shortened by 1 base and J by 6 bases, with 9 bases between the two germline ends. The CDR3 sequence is CAISEFGGDGYTF. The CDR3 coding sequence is TGTGCCATCAGTGAGTTCGGGGGTGATGGCTACACCTTC.

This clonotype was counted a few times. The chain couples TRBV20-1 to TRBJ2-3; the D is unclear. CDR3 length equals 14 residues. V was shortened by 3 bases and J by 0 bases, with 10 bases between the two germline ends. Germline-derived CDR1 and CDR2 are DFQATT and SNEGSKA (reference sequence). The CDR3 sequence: CSASRTTSTDTQYF. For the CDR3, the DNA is TGCAGTGCTAGTCGTACAACAAGCACAGATACGCAGTATTTT.

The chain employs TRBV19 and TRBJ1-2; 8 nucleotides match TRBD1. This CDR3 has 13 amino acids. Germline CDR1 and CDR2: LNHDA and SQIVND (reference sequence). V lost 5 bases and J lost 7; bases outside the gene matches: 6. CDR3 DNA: TGTGCCAGTAGTCCCAACAGGGGGGGTGGCTACACCTTC. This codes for CASSPNRGGGYTF.

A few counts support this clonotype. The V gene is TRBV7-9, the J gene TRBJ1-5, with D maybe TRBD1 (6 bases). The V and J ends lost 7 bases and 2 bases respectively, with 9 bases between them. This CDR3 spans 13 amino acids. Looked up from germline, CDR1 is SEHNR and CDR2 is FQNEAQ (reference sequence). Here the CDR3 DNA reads TGTGCCAGCACAGGGGTAGGCAATCAGCCCCAGCATTTT. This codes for CASTGVGNQPQHF.

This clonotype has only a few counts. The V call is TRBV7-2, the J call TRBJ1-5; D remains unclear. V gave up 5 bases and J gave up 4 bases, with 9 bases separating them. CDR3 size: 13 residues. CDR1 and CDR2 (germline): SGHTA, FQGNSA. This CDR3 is CASSPAGNQPQHF. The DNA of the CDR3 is TGTGCCAGCAGCCCTGCGGGAAATCAGCCCCAGCATTTT.

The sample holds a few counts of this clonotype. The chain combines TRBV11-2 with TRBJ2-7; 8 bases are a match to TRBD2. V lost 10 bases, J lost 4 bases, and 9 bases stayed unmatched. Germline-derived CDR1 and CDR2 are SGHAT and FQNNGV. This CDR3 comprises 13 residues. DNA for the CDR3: TGTGCCACTCGGGAGGGCGATATGTACGAGCAGTACTTC. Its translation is CATREGDMYEQYF.

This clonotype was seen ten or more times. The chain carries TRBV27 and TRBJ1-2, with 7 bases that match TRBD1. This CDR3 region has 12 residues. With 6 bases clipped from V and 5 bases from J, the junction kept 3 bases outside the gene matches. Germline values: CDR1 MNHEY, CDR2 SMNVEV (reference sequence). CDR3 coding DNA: TGTGCCAGCAGGACAGGGCGTTATGGCTACACCTTC. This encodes CASRTGRYGYTF.

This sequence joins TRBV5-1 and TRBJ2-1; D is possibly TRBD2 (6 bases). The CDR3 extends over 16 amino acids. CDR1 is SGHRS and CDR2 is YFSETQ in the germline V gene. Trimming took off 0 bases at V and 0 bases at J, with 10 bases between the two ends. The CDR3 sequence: CASSLAWGVSYNEQFF. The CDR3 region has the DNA TGCGCCAGCAGCTTGGCCTGGGGGGTCTCCTACAATGAGCAGTTCTTC.

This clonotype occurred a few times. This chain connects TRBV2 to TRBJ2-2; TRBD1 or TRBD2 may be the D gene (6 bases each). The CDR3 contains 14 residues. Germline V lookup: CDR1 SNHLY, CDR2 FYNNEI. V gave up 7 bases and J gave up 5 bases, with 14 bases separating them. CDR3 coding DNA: TGTGCCAGCACCGGGGGCTATGGGACCGGGGAGCTGTTTTTT. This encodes CASTGGYGTGELFF.

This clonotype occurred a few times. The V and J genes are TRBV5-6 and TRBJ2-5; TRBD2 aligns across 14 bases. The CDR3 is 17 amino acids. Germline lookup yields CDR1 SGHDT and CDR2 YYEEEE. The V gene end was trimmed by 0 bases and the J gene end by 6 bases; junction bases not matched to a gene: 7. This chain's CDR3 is CASSLETSGRARKTQYF. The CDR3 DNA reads TGTGCCAGCAGCTTGGAGACTAGCGGGAGGGCGAGGAAGACCCAGTACTTC.

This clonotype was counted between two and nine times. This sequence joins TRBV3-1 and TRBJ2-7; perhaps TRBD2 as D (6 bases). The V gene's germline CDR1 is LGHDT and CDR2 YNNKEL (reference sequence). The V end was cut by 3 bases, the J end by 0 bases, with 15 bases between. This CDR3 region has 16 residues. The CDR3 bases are TGTGCCAGCAGCCATTACGGGACTGTGAGCTCCTACGAGCAGTACTTC. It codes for CASSHYGTVSSYEQYF.

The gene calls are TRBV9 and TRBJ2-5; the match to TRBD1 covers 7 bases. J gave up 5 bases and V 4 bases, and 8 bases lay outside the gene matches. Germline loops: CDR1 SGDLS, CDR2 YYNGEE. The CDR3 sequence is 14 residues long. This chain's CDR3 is CASSRQGWDETQYF. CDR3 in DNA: TGTGCCAGCAGCCGACAGGGATGGGATGAGACCCAGTACTTC.

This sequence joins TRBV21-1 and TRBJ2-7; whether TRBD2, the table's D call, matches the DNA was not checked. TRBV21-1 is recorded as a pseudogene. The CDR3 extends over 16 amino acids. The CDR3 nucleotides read TGTGCCAGCAGCTCCCGCGGGGGTTCTAGCTCCTACGAGCAGTACTTC. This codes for CASSSRGGSSSYEQYF.

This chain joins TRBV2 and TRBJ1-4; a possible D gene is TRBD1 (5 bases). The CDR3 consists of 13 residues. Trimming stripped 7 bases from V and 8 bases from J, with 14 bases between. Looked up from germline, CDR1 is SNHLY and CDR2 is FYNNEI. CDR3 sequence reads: CASKWTREEKLFF. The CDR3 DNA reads TGTGCCAGCAAGTGGACAAGGGAGGAAAAACTGTTTTTT.

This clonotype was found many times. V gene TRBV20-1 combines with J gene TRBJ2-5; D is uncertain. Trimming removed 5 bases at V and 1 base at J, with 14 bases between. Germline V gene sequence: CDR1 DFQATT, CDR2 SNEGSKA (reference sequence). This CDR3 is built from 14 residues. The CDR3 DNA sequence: TGCAGTGCTCGCTCCTTGGACGGCCAAGAGACCCAGTACTTC. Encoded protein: CSARSLDGQETQYF.

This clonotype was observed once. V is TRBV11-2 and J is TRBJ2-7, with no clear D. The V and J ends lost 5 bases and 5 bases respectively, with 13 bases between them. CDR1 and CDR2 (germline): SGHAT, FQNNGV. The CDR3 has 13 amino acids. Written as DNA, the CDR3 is TGTGCCAGCAGCCCTTTTGATGGTAACGAGCAGTACTTC. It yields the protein CASSPFDGNEQYF.

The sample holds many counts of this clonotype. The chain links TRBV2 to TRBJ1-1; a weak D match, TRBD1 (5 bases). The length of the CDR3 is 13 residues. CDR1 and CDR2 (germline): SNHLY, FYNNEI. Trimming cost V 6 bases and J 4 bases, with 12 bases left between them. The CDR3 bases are TGTGCCAGCAGACAGGAACTGGGCACTGAAGCTTTCTTT. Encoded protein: CASRQELGTEAFF.

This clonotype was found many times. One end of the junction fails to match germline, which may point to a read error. CDR3 residues: CASSFGLDTQYF. In nucleotides, the CDR3 is TGTGCCAGCAGCTTCGGCCTAGATACGCAGTATTTT. V gene TRBV5-1 combines with J gene TRBJ2-3; no firm D call. The CDR3 is 12 residues long. CDR1 is SGHRS, CDR2 YFSETQ, per germline.

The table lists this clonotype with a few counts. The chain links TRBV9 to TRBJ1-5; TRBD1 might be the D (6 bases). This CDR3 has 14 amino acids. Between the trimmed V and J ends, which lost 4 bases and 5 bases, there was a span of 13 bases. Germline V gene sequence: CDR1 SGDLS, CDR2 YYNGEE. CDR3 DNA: TGTGCCAGCAGCCCTAAGGGGGTGGATCAGCCCCAGCATTTT. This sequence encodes CASSPKGVDQPQHF.

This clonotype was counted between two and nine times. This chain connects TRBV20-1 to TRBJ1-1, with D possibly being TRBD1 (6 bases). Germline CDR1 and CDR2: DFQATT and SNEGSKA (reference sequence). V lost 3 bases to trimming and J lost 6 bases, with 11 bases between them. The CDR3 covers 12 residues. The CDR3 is CSARLTGSEAFF. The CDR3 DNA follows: TGCAGTGCTAGGCTCACAGGGTCTGAAGCTTTCTTT.

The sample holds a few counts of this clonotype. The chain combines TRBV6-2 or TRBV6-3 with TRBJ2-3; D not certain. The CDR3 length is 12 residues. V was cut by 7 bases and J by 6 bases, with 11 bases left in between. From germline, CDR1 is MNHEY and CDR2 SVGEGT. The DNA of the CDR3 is TGTGCCAGCACTCCCCGGACGGATACGCAGTATTTT. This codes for CASTPRTDTQYF.

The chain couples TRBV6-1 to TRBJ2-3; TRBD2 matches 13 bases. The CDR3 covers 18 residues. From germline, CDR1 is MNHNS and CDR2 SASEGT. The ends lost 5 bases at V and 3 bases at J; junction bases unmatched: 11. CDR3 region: CASSQLGTSGVKTDTQYF. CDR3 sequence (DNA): TGTGCCAGCAGTCAACTGGGGACTAGCGGGGTTAAAACAGATACGCAGTATTTT.

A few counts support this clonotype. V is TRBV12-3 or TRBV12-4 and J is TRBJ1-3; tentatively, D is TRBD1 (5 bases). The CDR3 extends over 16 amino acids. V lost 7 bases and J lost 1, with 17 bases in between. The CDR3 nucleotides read TGTGCCAGCAACCCAGACGGGGGGTATTCTGGAAACACCATATATTTT. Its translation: CASNPDGGYSGNTIYF.

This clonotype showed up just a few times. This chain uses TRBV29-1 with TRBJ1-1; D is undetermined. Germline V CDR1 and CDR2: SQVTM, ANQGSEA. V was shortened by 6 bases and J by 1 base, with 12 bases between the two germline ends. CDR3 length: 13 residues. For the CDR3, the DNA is TGCAGCGTCCGCGGCAGGAGGAACACTGAAGCTTTCTTT. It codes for CSVRGRRNTEAFF.

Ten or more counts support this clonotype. This CDR3 is CSALEITTNEKLFF. The CDR3 nucleotides read TGCAGTGCTCTGGAGATTACAACTAATGAAAAACTGTTTTTT. The V call is TRBV20-1, the J call TRBJ1-4; unclear D gene. Germline V gene sequence: CDR1 DFQATT, CDR2 SNEGSKA (reference sequence). V was cut by 5 bases and J by 0 bases, with 10 bases left in between. This CDR3 contains 14 residues.

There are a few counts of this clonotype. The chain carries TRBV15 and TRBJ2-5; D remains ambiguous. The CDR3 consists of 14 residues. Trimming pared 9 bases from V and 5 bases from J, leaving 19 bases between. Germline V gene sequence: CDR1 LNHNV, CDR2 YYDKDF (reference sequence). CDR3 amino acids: CATRKNPQLETQYF. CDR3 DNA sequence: TGTGCCACGAGGAAGAACCCACAATTGGAGACCCAGTACTTC.

The CDR3 region is CSEGGPEAFF. In nucleotides, the CDR3 is TGCAGCGAGGGGGGACCTGAAGCTTTCTTT. The rearrangement uses TRBV29-1 and TRBJ1-1, with D perhaps TRBD1 (6 bases). Trimming stripped 7 bases from V and 6 bases from J, with 9 bases between. The CDR3 totals 10 residues. Germline V gene sequence: CDR1 SQVTM, CDR2 ANQGSEA.